This T cell receptor (beta chain) is drawn from a study of shared clonotypes between healthy human individuals. This clone was observed a few times. Germline values: CDR1 SGHTA, CDR2 FQGNSA. The CDR3 is 15 amino acids. J gave up 4 bases and V 3 bases, and 3 bases lay outside the gene matches. This table comes from immunoSEQ multiplex PCR, and its TCRdb copy is limited to in-frame clones, with some not included. The sample records roughly 2.5 million clones, around 94% being singletons. Specimen: naive CD4+ T cells sorted from blood. Subset of the sample: CD45RA+ positively selected. This sequence originates from a man between 18 and 29 years old in good health. The J gene is TRBJ2-2, the V gene TRBV7-2; 9 bases fit TRBD2. CDR3 sequence (DNA): TGTGCCAGCAGCTTTATACTAGCGGGCACCGGGGAGCTGTTTTTT. As protein: CASSFILAGTGELFF.